Presented here are 3 T cell receptor beta chains from one specimen sequenced in a study of monozygotic twins with cystic fibrosis. Clones were read by immunoSEQ multiplex PCR, and TCRdb kept only the in-frame ones, dropping some. The sample has 35,000 or so clones, 84% seen once. The source material was blood. Receptors originate from a girl under 10 years old with cystic fibrosis.

The chain links TRBV9 to TRBJ2-3; D possibly corresponds to TRBD2 (5 bases). Per germline, CDR1 SGDLS and CDR2 YYNGEE. Trimming shortened V by 3 bases and J by 11 bases, and 16 bases separated the two germline ends. The CDR3 consists of 13 residues. CDR3 amino acids: CASSAGLALGQYF. CDR3 sequence (DNA): TGTGCCAGCAGCGCTGGTCTAGCCCTAGGGCAGTATTTT.

This chain connects TRBV30 to TRBJ2-7; TRBD1 matches 9 bases. CDR3 length: 14 residues. Germline CDR1 is GTSNPN and CDR2 is SVGIG (reference sequence). Trimming removed 1 base from V and 2 bases from J; junction bases left unmatched: 3. CDR3 protein: CAWSGGQGPYEQYF. For the CDR3, the DNA is TGTGCCTGGAGTGGGGGACAGGGACCCTACGAGCAGTACTTC.

The chain is built from TRBV30 and TRBJ2-7, with 10 positions matching TRBD2. CDR3 length: 16 amino acids. V lost 7 bases to trimming and J lost 0 bases; unmatched junction nucleotides: 12. Germline V gives CDR1 GTSNPN, CDR2 SVGIG (reference sequence). CDR3 bases: TGTGCCTCCATGCGACTAGCGGGCGCCCCCTCCTACGAGCAGTACTTC. It is translated as CASMRLAGAPSYEQYF.